This T cell receptor beta chain comes out of a study of blood T cell repertoires in COVID-19. On the study more broadly: COVID-19 samples from acute and convalescent phases originated in the United States, Italy and Spain. Sources were T cells, B-cell-depleted T cells, or PBMCs; the material itself was cDNA or gDNA.

J lost 8 bases, V lost 4 bases, and 5 bases had no gene match. Germline assignment: CDR1 MNHNS and CDR2 SASEGT. CDR3 length equals 14 residues. In the original workflow: Researchers report that nucleated cell counts were estimated from reference gene primer amplification. The protocol was immunoSEQ multiplex PCR, while the TCRdb copy is restricted to in-frame clones and leaves out a portion. Clonal size and the V and J genes are those of that table, whereas D and trimming came from the DNA. The table records under 350,000 clones, around nine tenths of them present only once. This chain connects TRBV6-1 to TRBJ2-1; 10 nucleotides align to TRBD2. This clonotype was obtained from a man in his 70s with acute or convalescent COVID-19. Sequencing was performed on peripheral blood. The CDR3 DNA sequence: TGTGCCAGCAGTGGAGCGGGGGGGGGTGATGAGCAGTTCTTC. This encodes CASSGAGGGDEQFF.